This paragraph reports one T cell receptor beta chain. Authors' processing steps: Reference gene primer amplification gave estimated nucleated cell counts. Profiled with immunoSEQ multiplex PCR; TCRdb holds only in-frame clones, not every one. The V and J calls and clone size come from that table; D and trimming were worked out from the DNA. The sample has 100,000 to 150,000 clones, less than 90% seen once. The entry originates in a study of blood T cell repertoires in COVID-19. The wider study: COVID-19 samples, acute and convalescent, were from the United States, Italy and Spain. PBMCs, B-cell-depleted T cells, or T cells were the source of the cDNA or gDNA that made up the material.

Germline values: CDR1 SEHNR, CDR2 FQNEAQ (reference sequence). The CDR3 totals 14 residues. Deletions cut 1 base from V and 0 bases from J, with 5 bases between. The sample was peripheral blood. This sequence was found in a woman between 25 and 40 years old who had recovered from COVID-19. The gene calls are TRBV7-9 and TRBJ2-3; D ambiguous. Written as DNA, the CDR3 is TGTGCCAGCAGCTTAGTTACTAGCACAGATACGCAGTATTTT. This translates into CASSLVTSTDTQYF.